The 20 T cell receptor beta chains presented below share a single source sample, sequenced in a study of identical twins. Using its own MiXCR run on the 5' RACE reads, TCRdb lists one record per CDR3 protein. The sample has hundreds of thousands of distinct CDR3 sequences, about a fifth seen once. This sample was also put to use in a study of yellow fever vaccine responses in identical twins.

The specimen sequenced was CD4+ T cells sorted from blood. Receptors originate from a woman younger than 35 in good health.

The chain employs TRBV7-9 and TRBJ2-7; D might be TRBD1 or TRBD2, each matching 6 bases. The CDR3 length is 13 residues. Trimming shortened V by 5 bases and J by 7 bases, and 15 bases separated the two germline ends. Germline V lookup: CDR1 SEHNR, CDR2 FQNEAQ (reference sequence). CDR3: CASSPSGAEEQYF. The CDR3 nucleotides read TGTGCCAGCAGCCCGTCGGGGGCAGAGGAGCAGTACTTC.

This chain uses TRBV12-3 or TRBV12-4 with TRBJ2-5; D ambiguous. V lost 6 bases to trimming and J lost 2 bases, with 16 bases between them. CDR3 length: 15 residues. In nucleotides, the CDR3 is TGTGCCAGCAGGTTGAGACAATCAGTACAAGAGACCCAGTACTTC. Translated, it gives CASRLRQSVQETQYF.

This chain joins TRBV7-2 and TRBJ2-5; 7 bases agree with TRBD2. CDR1 and CDR2 from the germline V gene are SGHTA and FQGNSA. Unmatched junction bases numbered 3, after V lost 1 base and J lost 1 base. The CDR3 length is 15 residues. The CDR3 loop reads CASSLGASGQETQYF. CDR3 in DNA: TGTGCCAGCAGCTTAGGGGCTAGCGGCCAAGAGACCCAGTACTTC.

The rearrangement links TRBV28 to TRBJ2-3; 14 nucleotides line up with TRBD2. Germline V CDR1 and CDR2: MDHEN, SYDVKM. V dropped 5 bases and J dropped 5; count of bases not matched to a gene: 6. The CDR3 is 16 residues long. The CDR3 DNA follows: TGTGCCAGCAGTAAGGGACTAGCGGGAGTTATAGATACGCAGTATTTT. Its translation is CASSKGLAGVIDTQYF.

This clonotype has a single count. The chain uses TRBV20-1 and TRBJ2-7, with TRBD1 identical over 7 bases. Losses at the gene ends were 1 base for V and 3 bases for J; bases not matched to a gene: 3. Germline V gene sequence: CDR1 DFQATT, CDR2 SNEGSKA (reference sequence). There are 13 residues in the CDR3. The CDR3: CSARVGTDYEQYV. The DNA of the CDR3 is TGCAGTGCTAGAGTCGGGACAGACTACGAGCAGTACGTC.

This clonotype was counted between two and nine times. CDR3 DNA: TGCAGTGCTAGAGGTCTCACAGGGCGGGGTGGCGATGAGCAGTTCTTC. As protein: CSARGLTGRGGDEQFF. The chain uses TRBV20-1 and TRBJ2-1, with D possibly being TRBD1 or TRBD2 (6 bases each). Germline V gene sequence: CDR1 DFQATT, CDR2 SNEGSKA (reference sequence). Trimming cost V 1 base and J 8 bases, with 21 bases left between them. CDR3 length equals 16 residues.

This clonotype turned up a few times. The chain carries TRBV5-1 and TRBJ2-1, with D perhaps matching TRBD2 (7 bases). Trimming stripped 7 bases from V and 4 bases from J, with 21 bases between. CDR1 and CDR2 (germline): SGHRS, YFSETQ. The CDR3 totals 16 residues. The CDR3 reads CASGGLRGQPYNEQFF. CDR3 in DNA: TGCGCCAGCGGGGGATTGCGGGGGCAGCCTTACAATGAGCAGTTCTTC.

This clonotype has just a few counts. V is TRBV3-1 and J is TRBJ2-7; D is possibly TRBD1 (5 bases). The CDR3 totals 14 residues. In germline, CDR1 is LGHDT, CDR2 YNNKEL (reference sequence). V was pared by 2 bases and J by 2 bases, with 10 bases between. The CDR3 sequence is CASSQPGQTYEQYF. CDR3 bases: TGTGCCAGCAGCCAACCCGGACAAACCTACGAGCAGTACTTC.

The chain links TRBV4-2 to TRBJ1-5, with TRBD1 as a possible D gene (5 bases). The V gene lost 0 bases and the J gene lost 6 bases, with 9 bases spanning the gap. The CDR3 has 14 amino acids. Germline assignment: CDR1 LGHNA and CDR2 YNFKEQ. Written as DNA, the CDR3 is TGTGCCAGCAGCCAAGAGCAGGGATTTCAGCCCCAGCATTTT. Translating it yields CASSQEQGFQPQHF.

The V and J genes are TRBV25-1 and TRBJ1-6, with D possibly matching TRBD1 (6 bases). This CDR3 has 13 amino acids. The germline CDR1 and CDR2 sequences are MGHDK and SYGVNS. V was clipped by 3 bases and J by 13 bases, with 13 bases between them. In nucleotides, the CDR3 is TGTGCCAGCAGTGATCCCAGGGGAATCCCCCTCCACTTT. Its protein product is CASSDPRGIPLHF.

This clonotype has just a few counts. V gene TRBV7-2 combines with J gene TRBJ2-2; TRBD1 agrees at 7 bases. The germline V gene encodes CDR1 SGHTA and CDR2 FQGNSA. Trimming cost V 4 bases and J 5 bases; bases outside gene matches: 10. The CDR3 is 16 residues long. In DNA form, the CDR3 reads TGTGCCAGCAGCTCCGGCCGGGACAGTATTACCGGGGAGCTGTTTTTT. Its translation: CASSSGRDSITGELFF.

The rearrangement joins TRBV11-1 to TRBJ2-5; 8 positions agree with TRBD2. The CDR3 has 22 amino acids. V was pared by 0 bases and J by 2 bases, with 23 bases of the junction left unmatched. The germline V gene has CDR1 SGHAT and CDR2 FQDESV (reference sequence). In DNA form, the CDR3 reads TGTGCCAGCAGCTTAGCCGTAACAGGGTGGCCGGGAGGGCCTCTCACACAAGAGACCCAGTACTTC. Translated: CASSLAVTGWPGGPLTQETQYF.

This clonotype was seen a few times. The CDR3 region is CSARDPGTTKQFF. The CDR3 region has the DNA TGCAGTGCTAGAGATCCCGGGACTACCAAGCAGTTCTTC. The chain recombines TRBV20-1 with TRBJ2-1, with TRBD2 matching 7 bases. After removal of 0 bases from V and 11 bases from J, the junction contained 7 bases not matched to a gene. CDR1 is DFQATT and CDR2 is SNEGSKA in the germline V gene (reference sequence). This CDR3 is built from 13 residues.

This clonotype occurred a few times. This chain connects TRBV6-5 to TRBJ2-7, with D possibly matching TRBD2 (6 bases). The CDR3 is made up of 16 amino acids. Germline lookup yields CDR1 MNHEY and CDR2 SVGAGI. The V end lost 0 bases, the J end lost 4 bases, and 16 bases lay between the germline ends. The CDR3 is CASSYSAPLAGYEQYF. The CDR3 region has the DNA TGTGCCAGCAGTTACTCTGCCCCCCTTGCGGGATACGAGCAGTACTTC.

This clonotype was detected a few times. The chain uses TRBV28 and TRBJ2-7; TRBD2 matches 13 bases. The CDR3 totals 16 residues. Germline lookup yields CDR1 MDHEN and CDR2 SYDVKM. J lost 5 bases, V lost 2 bases, and 6 bases had no gene match. CDR3 bases: TGTGCCAGCAGTTTAATGGGACTAGCGGGGTCCCACGAGCAGTACGTC. Translated: CASSLMGLAGSHEQYV.

In its sample, this clonotype was seen a few times. The genes are TRBV20-1 and TRBJ2-7; D might be TRBD1 or TRBD2, each matching 6 bases. The length of the CDR3 is 17 residues. CDR1 is DFQATT, CDR2 SNEGSKA, per germline (reference sequence). The germline V and J ends were trimmed by 0 bases and 5 bases, with 23 bases remaining between them. This CDR3 reads CSARDQGPAGDPNEQYF. In DNA form, the CDR3 reads TGCAGTGCTAGAGATCAGGGGCCAGCGGGTGACCCCAACGAGCAGTACTTC.

In its sample, this clonotype was seen a few times. The chain employs TRBV11-1 and TRBJ2-1, with 12 bases that match TRBD2. Germline V lookup: CDR1 SGHAT, CDR2 FQDESV (reference sequence). With 5 bases clipped from V and 3 bases from J, the junction kept 11 bases outside the gene matches. The CDR3 loop spans 18 amino acids. CDR3 in DNA: TGTGCCAGCAGCAACCAAGAACTAGCGGGGGGTCTCTACAATGAGCAGTTCTTC. Translation: CASSNQELAGGLYNEQFF.

The chain is built from TRBV10-3 and TRBJ1-4; a possible D gene is TRBD1 (5 bases). The V end lost 4 bases, the J end lost 5 bases, and 14 bases lay between the germline ends. CDR3 size: 15 residues. Germline assignment: CDR1 ENHRY and CDR2 SYGVKD. The CDR3 sequence: CAISGGDGPNEKLFF. In DNA, the CDR3 is TGTGCCATCAGTGGAGGGGATGGGCCAAATGAAAAACTGTTTTTT.

The chain employs TRBV6-2 or TRBV6-3 and TRBJ2-3, with D tentatively TRBD1 (5 bases). Germline V lookup: CDR1 MNHEY, CDR2 SVGEGT. The CDR3 consists of 15 residues. Trimming stripped 2 bases from V and 2 bases from J, with 11 bases between. The CDR3 DNA follows: TGTGCCAGCAGTTACCCTAGGGGCCTCACAGATACGCAGTATTTT. Residues: CASSYPRGLTDTQYF.

The V gene is TRBV19, the J gene TRBJ2-2; the D is unclear. This CDR3 has 13 residues. From germline, CDR1 is LNHDA and CDR2 SQIVND (reference sequence). V was shortened by 6 bases and J by 4 bases, with 9 bases between the two germline ends. The CDR3 nucleotides read TGTGCCAGTAGATACAGAGCCACCGGGGAGCTGTTTTTT. It translates to CASRYRATGELFF.